The 10 T cell receptor beta chains presented below share a single source sample, sequenced in a study of blood T cell repertoires in COVID-19. Method: immunoSEQ multiplex PCR; TCRdb's copy keeps in-frame clones and lacks some. The table lists about 310,000 clones, around 91% of them singletons. The sequenced material came from PBMCs or T cells enriched from blood (not recorded which). The receptors were sampled from a woman in her late teens or twenties with acute COVID-19.

V is TRBV27 and J is TRBJ2-3, with 7 bases that match TRBD2. The trim removed 4 bases at V and 1 base at J, leaving 8 bases unmatched. From germline, CDR1 is MNHEY and CDR2 SMNVEV (reference sequence). This CDR3 spans 16 amino acids. CDR3: CASSYRRLAGTDTQYF. Written as DNA, the CDR3 is TGTGCCAGCAGTTATAGGAGGCTAGCGGGCACAGATACGCAGTATTTT.

CDR3 sequence reads: CASSLSGRGAYVRYEQYF. For the CDR3, the DNA is TGTGCCAGCAGTTTATCGGGCCGTGGGGCGTATGTGCGCTACGAGCAGTACTTC. The chain joins TRBV27 to TRBJ2-7, with D perhaps matching TRBD1 (5 bases). CDR3 length equals 18 residues. The V end was cut by 0 bases, the J end by 3 bases, with 21 bases between. From germline, CDR1 is MNHEY and CDR2 SMNVEV (reference sequence).

On this clone itself: At the DNA level, this CDR3 is encoded by other sequences in the same sample as well. The chain joins TRBV19 to TRBJ2-2, with D tentatively TRBD2 (6 bases). Trimming pared 5 bases from V and 4 bases from J, leaving 11 bases between. The CDR3 runs 14 residues. Germline V lookup: CDR1 LNHDA, CDR2 SQIVND (reference sequence). The CDR3 sequence: CASSFQTSTGELFF. The CDR3 DNA sequence: TGTGCCAGTAGTTTCCAGACTAGCACCGGGGAGCTGTTTTTT.

This chain links TRBV5-1 with TRBJ2-2; TRBD1 aligns across 7 bases. The CDR3 sequence is 17 residues long. Per germline, CDR1 SGHRS and CDR2 YFSETQ. V shed 3 bases, J shed 5 bases, and the junction held 13 bases outside the gene matches. Here the CDR3 reads CASSWVEGARETGELFF. The DNA for the CDR3 is TGCGCCAGCAGCTGGGTAGAGGGGGCGAGGGAGACCGGGGAGCTGTTTTTT.

The chain joins TRBV9 to TRBJ2-1; a weak D match, TRBD1 (5 bases). The CDR3 contains 15 residues. Germline CDR1 and CDR2: SGDLS and YYNGEE. Trimming shortened V by 0 bases and J by 6 bases, and 13 bases separated the two germline ends. CDR3 protein: CASSVEPGIGNEQFF. The CDR3 region has the DNA TGTGCCAGCAGCGTAGAGCCAGGGATCGGCAATGAGCAGTTCTTC.

V usage is TRBV13 and J usage is TRBJ2-1; tentative D call: TRBD2 (5 bases). Trimming removed 2 bases at V and 2 bases at J, with 10 bases between. CDR3 length equals 15 residues. The germline gives CDR1 PRHDT, CDR2 FYEKMQ (reference sequence). The DNA of the CDR3 is TGTGCCAGCAGCTTACTTTCCGGGACCTACAATGAGCAGTTCTTC. Its translation is CASSLLSGTYNEQFF. Full variable domain (outside the CDR3, taken from reference TRBV13 and TRBJ2-1): AAGVIQSPRHLIKEKRETATLKCYPIPRHDTVYWYQQGPGQDPQFLISFYEKMQSDKGSIPDRFSAQQFSDYHSELNMSSLELGDSALYFCASSLLSGTYNEQFFGPGTRLTVL.

The J gene is TRBJ1-5, the V gene TRBV28, with no clear D. Germline lookup yields CDR1 MDHEN and CDR2 SYDVKM. CDR3 length: 15 amino acids. V dropped 0 bases and J dropped 0 bases, with 6 bases sitting between them. CDR3 residues: CASSLWGDSNQPQHF. The CDR3 DNA sequence: TGTGCCAGCAGTTTATGGGGAGATAGCAATCAGCCCCAGCATTTT.

This rearrangement joins TRBV14 to TRBJ2-1; 11 nucleotides align to TRBD2. V trimming: 4 bases; J trimming: 3 bases; junction bases outside the gene matches: 14. Germline V lookup: CDR1 SGHDN, CDR2 FVKESK. This CDR3 is built from 19 residues. The CDR3 DNA reads TGTGCCAGCAGCCTCCATTTGTCTGGACTAGCGGGCTTCTACAATGAGCAGTTCTTC. This codes for CASSLHLSGLAGFYNEQFF. The full variable domain, its missing parts supplied by reference TRBV14 and TRBJ2-1, is EAGVTQFPSHSVIEKGQTVTLRCDPISGHDNLYWYRRVMGKEIKFLLHFVKESKQDESGMPNNRFLAERTGGTYSTLKVQPAELEDSGVYFCASSLHLSGLAGFYNEQFFGPGTRLTVL.

V gene TRBV6-5 combines with J gene TRBJ2-7; 7 bases line up with TRBD1. The CDR3 contains 12 residues. Germline V gives CDR1 MNHEY, CDR2 SVGAGI. With 6 bases clipped from V and 4 bases from J, the junction kept 3 bases outside the gene matches. The CDR3 here is CASRATGYEQYF. CDR3 nucleotides: TGTGCCAGCAGAGCGACAGGGTACGAGCAGTACTTC.

The CDR3 DNA is TGTGCCAGCAGCTCGGGTTCGGGGGGCAGTGGCTACACCTTC. It specifies CASSSGSGGSGYTF. J is TRBJ1-2 and V is TRBV7-3, with TRBD1 as a possible D gene (6 bases). Deletions cut 4 bases from V and 7 bases from J, with 16 bases between. The CDR3 loop spans 14 amino acids. The germline V gene has CDR1 SGHTA and CDR2 FQGTGA.